The next 19 T cell receptor beta chains were all read from a single sample in a study of T-cell reconstitution after alpha-beta-depleted transplantation in children. The authors prepared the TCRbeta library with unique molecular identifiers. TCRdb recomputed calls from the PCR reads with MiXCR, one row per CDR3 protein. The data show approximately 420,000 distinct CDR3 sequences, approximately 10% seen once. The input for sequencing was PBMCs from the stem cell graft donor, taken from the stem cell graft. These TCRs come from a human donor who donated a stem cell graft to a child with acute myeloid leukemia.

The J gene is TRBJ1-4, the V gene TRBV6-5, with TRBD1 matching 7 bases. Germline CDR1 reads MNHEY; CDR2 reads SVGAGI. V gave up 2 bases and J gave up 3 bases; unmatched junction bases: 3. The CDR3 is 15 residues long. The CDR3, as DNA: TGTGCCAGCAGTTACGGGGACAGTCCTAATGAAAAACTGTTTTTT. Protein product: CASSYGDSPNEKLFF.

This chain connects TRBV12-3 or TRBV12-4 to TRBJ2-1; 7 bases align to TRBD1. The CDR3 extends over 14 amino acids. V trimming: 0 bases; J trimming: 6 bases; junction bases outside the gene matches: 2. The CDR3: CASSLAPGGNEQFF. CDR3 DNA sequence: TGTGCCAGCAGTTTAGCGCCAGGGGGCAATGAGCAGTTCTTC.

This clonotype appeared a few times. A junction boundary mismatches the germline segment, possibly from a read error. The chain employs TRBV24-1 and TRBJ1-5, with 10 bases that match TRBD1. From germline, CDR1 is KGHDR and CDR2 SFDVKD. The CDR3 runs to 15 residues. The CDR3 DNA is TGTGCCACCAGTGATGGACAGGGGGGTAATCAGCCCCATCATTTT. The encoded protein is CATSDGQGGNQPHHF.

This clonotype was seen many times. DNA of the CDR3: TGTGCCAGCAGCCCAACAGGGGGAGAGACCCAGTACTTC. Amino acid sequence: CASSPTGGETQYF. The chain combines TRBV9 with TRBJ2-5; the match to TRBD1 covers 8 bases. CDR3 size: 13 residues. After removal of 4 bases from V and 4 bases from J, the junction contained 3 bases not matched to a gene. The germline V gene has CDR1 SGDLS and CDR2 YYNGEE.

This clonotype was detected only a few times. The chain carries TRBV6-5 and TRBJ2-5; TRBD1 is a possible D gene (6 bases). V gave up 1 base and J gave up 5 bases, with 11 bases separating them. Per the germline V gene, CDR1 is MNHEY and CDR2 is SVGAGI. The CDR3 covers 14 residues. The CDR3 spells CASSYWSGEETQYF. CDR3 nucleotide sequence: TGTGCCAGCAGTTACTGGTCAGGGGAGGAGACCCAGTACTTC.

The rearrangement links TRBV5-1 to TRBJ1-4; D may be TRBD1 (6 bases). CDR1 SGHRS and CDR2 YFSETQ come from the germline V gene. Trimming stripped 4 bases from V and 7 bases from J, with 11 bases between. CDR3 length: 13 residues. Here the CDR3 DNA reads TGCGCCAGCAGCCGGGACAACGGTGAAAAACTGTTTTTT. It encodes CASSRDNGEKLFF.

The chain uses TRBV7-9 and TRBJ2-1; 10 bases line up with TRBD2. Germline V gene data show CDR1 as SEHNR and CDR2 as FQNEAQ (reference sequence). V lost 4 bases, J lost 5 bases, and 8 bases stayed unmatched. This CDR3 has 16 residues. The CDR3 sequence: CASSSQLAGTHNEQFF. CDR3 in DNA: TGTGCCAGCAGCTCCCAACTAGCGGGGACCCACAATGAGCAGTTCTTC.

The V and J genes are TRBV29-1 and TRBJ2-1; 9 bases fit TRBD2. Trimming took 7 bases from V and 2 from J; bases not matched to a gene: 3. The CDR3 runs 13 residues. Germline V gene data show CDR1 as SQVTM and CDR2 as ANQGSEA. In nucleotides, the CDR3 is TGCAGCGGACTAGCGGATACCTACAATGAGCAGTTCTTC. It yields the protein CSGLADTYNEQFF.

The table lists this clonotype with many counts. The chain combines TRBV27 with TRBJ2-7, with 9 bases matching TRBD1. The CDR3 contains 14 residues. Germline CDR1 MNHEY, CDR2 SMNVEV (reference sequence). With 9 bases clipped from V and 5 bases from J, the junction kept 11 bases outside the gene matches. CDR3 amino acids: CASADGQGYDEQYF. CDR3 sequence (DNA): TGTGCCAGTGCAGACGGACAGGGGTACGACGAGCAGTACTTC.

This clonotype was found many times. This sequence joins TRBV12-3 or TRBV12-4 and TRBJ2-3; 13 nucleotides agree with TRBD2. CDR3 length: 16 amino acids. V shed 4 bases and J 6 bases; nucleotides not matched to a gene: 7. The CDR3 bases are TGTGCCAGCAGTTCCACTAGCGGGGGGGCCCGTGATACGCAGTATTTT. The encoded protein is CASSSTSGGARDTQYF.

This clonotype came up many times. V is TRBV20-1 and J is TRBJ1-5; 9 nucleotides match TRBD1. Germline trimming cut 4 bases from V and 7 bases from J; bases unmatched to any gene: 2. This CDR3 spans 12 amino acids. The germline V gene encodes CDR1 DFQATT and CDR2 SNEGSKA (reference sequence). Here the CDR3 reads CSAMTGGQPQHF. DNA of the CDR3: TGCAGTGCTATGACAGGGGGACAGCCCCAGCATTTT.

This clonotype has only a few counts. The chain couples TRBV10-3 to TRBJ2-1, with 12 bases identical to TRBD2. Germline V gene lookup returns CDR1 ENHRY and CDR2 SYGVKD. The V and J ends lost 4 bases and 0 bases, in that order; junction bases with no gene match: 13. This CDR3 spans 20 amino acids. The chain's CDR3 is CAISAPETSGGSSSYNEQFF. As DNA, the CDR3 is TGTGCCATCAGTGCCCCGGAAACTAGCGGGGGGTCGAGCTCCTACAATGAGCAGTTCTTC.

The sample holds a few counts of this clonotype. The chain has TRBV27 and TRBJ2-7; D may be TRBD1 (6 bases). Germline V gives CDR1 MNHEY, CDR2 SMNVEV (reference sequence). Trimming shortened V by 6 bases and J by 2 bases, and 14 bases separated the two germline ends. The CDR3 sequence is 14 residues long. CDR3 amino acids: CASSQGPHPYEQYF. The CDR3 region has the DNA TGTGCCAGCAGCCAGGGGCCCCACCCCTACGAGCAGTACTTC.

This clonotype has only a few counts. The chain is built from TRBV3-1 and TRBJ2-7; the match to TRBD2 covers 9 bases. The CDR3 is made up of 15 amino acids. V gave up 1 base and J gave up 7 bases; unmatched junction bases: 8. CDR1 and CDR2 (germline): LGHDT, YNNKEL (reference sequence). The CDR3 sequence: CASSQGAGGAREQYF. CDR3 coding DNA: TGTGCCAGCAGCCAAGGTGCGGGAGGGGCAAGGGAGCAGTACTTC.

CDR3 nucleotides: TGCACTACCACAGGGCCAGGTATGAACACTGAAGCTTTCTTT. This gives the protein CTTTGPGMNTEAFF. The chain recombines TRBV29-1 with TRBJ1-1; tentative D call: TRBD1 (6 bases). Per germline, CDR1 SQVTM and CDR2 ANQGSEA. This CDR3 contains 14 residues.

The chain is built from TRBV5-6 and TRBJ1-2; no clear D gene. V shed 3 bases and J shed 5 bases, with 8 bases lying between them. The CDR3 covers 12 residues. Per the germline V gene, CDR1 is SGHDT and CDR2 is YYEEEE. DNA of the CDR3: TGTGCCAGCAGCTCGGCAGAGTATGGCTACACCTTC. Protein product: CASSSAEYGYTF. Together with reference TRBV5-6 and TRBJ1-2, the CDR3 gives the full variable domain: DAGVTQSPTHLIKTRGQQVTLRCSPKSGHDTVSWYQQALGQGPQFIFQYYEEEERQRGNFPDRFSGHQFPNYSSELNVNALLLGDSALYLCASSSAEYGYTFGSGTRLTVV.

The chain's CDR3 is CASSWGEGTDTQYF. The CDR3, as DNA: TGTGCCAGCAGTTGGGGAGAGGGCACAGATACGCAGTATTTT. The chain joins TRBV27 to TRBJ2-3; D might be TRBD2 (5 bases). V gave up 4 bases and J gave up 1 base, with 9 bases separating them. CDR1 and CDR2 from the germline V gene are MNHEY and SMNVEV (reference sequence). The length of the CDR3 is 14 residues.

This clonotype was seen a handful of times. V and J are TRBV24-1 and TRBJ2-1; 14 nucleotides line up with TRBD2. V lost 5 bases, J lost 6 bases, and 8 bases stayed unmatched. The germline CDR1 and CDR2 sequences are KGHDR and SFDVKD. CDR3 length: 17 residues. The CDR3, as DNA: TGTGCCACCAGTGGGACTAGCGGGGGGCATGCCCTCAATGAGCAGTTCTTC. Translation: CATSGTSGGHALNEQFF.

The chain carries TRBV7-9 and TRBJ2-7; weak D call: TRBD1 (6 bases). V lost 4 bases and J 6 bases, leaving 16 bases between the germline ends. This CDR3 has 14 amino acids. The germline V gene has CDR1 SEHNR and CDR2 FQNEAQ (reference sequence). CDR3 sequence: CASSSLAGAFEQYV. The CDR3, as DNA: TGTGCCAGCAGCTCCTTGGCAGGGGCTTTCGAGCAGTACGTC.